The 4 T cell receptor beta chains listed next were all sequenced from one sample in a study of cytomegalovirus exposure and HLA in healthy donors. Amplification used 60 Vbeta primers and 13 Jbeta primers. Clones were read by immunoSEQ multiplex PCR, and TCRdb kept only the in-frame ones, dropping some. Counted here are some 160,000 clones, 80% to 90% occurring once; the ten biggest clones make up roughly 2.7%. Sequenced material: PBMCs. The origin of the receptors is a boy between 2 and 10 years old in good health and CMV-seronegative.

V usage is TRBV4-1 and J usage is TRBJ1-1, with D possibly TRBD1 on 5 matching bases. In germline, CDR1 is MGHRA, CDR2 YSYEKL. Trimming cost V 1 base and J 0 bases, with 15 bases left between them. The CDR3 length is 17 residues. The CDR3 sequence is CASSQVGVGVLNTEAFF. CDR3 bases: TGCGCCAGCAGCCAAGTAGGGGTAGGGGTATTGAACACTGAAGCTTTCTTT.

V usage is TRBV5-1 and J usage is TRBJ2-1; possibly TRBD2 for D (6 bases). V was clipped by 4 bases and J by 0 bases, with 14 bases between them. CDR3 size: 16 residues. Looked up from germline, CDR1 is SGHRS and CDR2 is YFSETQ. CDR3 DNA sequence: TGCGCCAGCAGCCCGGACGGGACTTTCTCCTACAATGAGCAGTTCTTC. It codes for CASSPDGTFSYNEQFF.

This clone was picked up a small number of times. The chain links TRBV19 to TRBJ2-7; TRBD1 agrees at 9 bases. Trimming cost V 5 bases and J 7 bases; bases outside gene matches: 12. Germline V gives CDR1 LNHDA, CDR2 SQIVND (reference sequence). CDR3 size: 15 residues. The CDR3 DNA follows: TGTGCCAGTAGTCCCGTGGGGACAGGGCTGGGGGAGCAGTACTTC. Translated, it gives CASSPVGTGLGEQYF.

The chain employs TRBV2 and TRBJ2-2; 7 positions match TRBD2. Germline V gene data show CDR1 as SNHLY and CDR2 as FYNNEI. Losses at the gene ends were 8 bases for V and 6 bases for J; bases not matched to a gene: 9. The CDR3 loop spans 14 amino acids. CDR3 region: CASAAGGGPGELFF. The DNA of the CDR3 is TGTGCCAGCGCTGCTGGCGGGGGACCCGGGGAGCTGTTTTTT. The entire variable domain, with the rest obtained from reference TRBV2 and TRBJ2-2, is as follows: EPEVTQTPSHQVTQMGQEVILRCVPISNHLYFYWYRQILGQKVEFLVSFYNNEISEKSEIFDDQFSVERPDGSNFTLKIRSTKLEDSAMYFCASAAGGGPGELFFGEGSRLTVL.